This section outlines one TCR beta chain sequence together with its context. Germline V gene lookup returns CDR1 SGHRS and CDR2 YFSETQ. This CDR3 has 19 amino acids. V lost 2 bases, J lost 2 bases, and 24 bases lay in between. These data originate in a study of blood T cell repertoires in COVID-19. As for the study in general: Samples came from the United States, Italy and Spain, spanning acute and convalescent COVID-19. T cells, B-cell-depleted T cells, or PBMCs provided the cDNA or gDNA that served as material.

Methods used by the authors: Amplification of reference gene primers was used by the study to estimate nucleated cell counts. TCRdb's copy holds only in-frame clones and misses some; the assay was immunoSEQ multiplex PCR. The DNA was the basis for D and trimming; V, J and clone size are from that table. The sample lists some 69,000 clones, 89% seen once, with less than 5.5% in the top ten. The origin of this receptor is a woman aged 45-65 years with active COVID-19. The chain joins TRBV5-1 to TRBJ2-3; D is possibly TRBD2 (5 bases). The sequencing input was peripheral blood. Written as DNA, the CDR3 is TGCGCCAGCAGCTTTTCCCCCCCCGGTTGGGGAGAGAACACAGATACGCAGTATTTT. It translates to CASSFSPPGWGENTDTQYF.